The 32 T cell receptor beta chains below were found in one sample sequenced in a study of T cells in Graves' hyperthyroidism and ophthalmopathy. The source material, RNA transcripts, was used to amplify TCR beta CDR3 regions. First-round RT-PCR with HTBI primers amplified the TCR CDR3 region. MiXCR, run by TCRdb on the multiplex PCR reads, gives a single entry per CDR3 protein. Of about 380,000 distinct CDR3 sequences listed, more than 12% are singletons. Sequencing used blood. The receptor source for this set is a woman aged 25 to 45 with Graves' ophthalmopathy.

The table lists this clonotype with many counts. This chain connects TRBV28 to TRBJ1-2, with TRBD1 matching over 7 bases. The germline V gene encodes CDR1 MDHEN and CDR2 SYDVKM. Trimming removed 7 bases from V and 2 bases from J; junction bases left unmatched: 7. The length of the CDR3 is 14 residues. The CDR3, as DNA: TGTGCCAGCACTCCCTGGGGACAGAACTATGGCTACACCTTC. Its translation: CASTPWGQNYGYTF.

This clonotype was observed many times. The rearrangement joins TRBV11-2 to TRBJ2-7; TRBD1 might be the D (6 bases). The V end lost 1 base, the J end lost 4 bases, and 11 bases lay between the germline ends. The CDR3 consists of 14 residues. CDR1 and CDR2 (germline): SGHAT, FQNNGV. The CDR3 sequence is CASSLAGASYEQYF. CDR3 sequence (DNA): TGTGCCAGCAGCTTAGCAGGGGCGTCTTACGAGCAGTACTTC.

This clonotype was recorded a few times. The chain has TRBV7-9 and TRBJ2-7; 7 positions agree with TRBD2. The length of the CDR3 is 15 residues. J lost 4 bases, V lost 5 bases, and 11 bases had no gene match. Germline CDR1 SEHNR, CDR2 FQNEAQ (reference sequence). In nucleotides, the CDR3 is TGTGCCAGCAGCGGCCGGGACTACCCCATTTACGAGCAGTACTTC. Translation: CASSGRDYPIYEQYF.

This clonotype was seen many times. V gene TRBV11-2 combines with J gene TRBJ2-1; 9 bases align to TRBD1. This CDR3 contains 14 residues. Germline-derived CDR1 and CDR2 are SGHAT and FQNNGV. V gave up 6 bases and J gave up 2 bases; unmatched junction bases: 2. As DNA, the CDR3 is TGTGCCAGCAGGCGACAGGGGGCCTACAATGAGCAGTTCTTC. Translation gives CASRRQGAYNEQFF.

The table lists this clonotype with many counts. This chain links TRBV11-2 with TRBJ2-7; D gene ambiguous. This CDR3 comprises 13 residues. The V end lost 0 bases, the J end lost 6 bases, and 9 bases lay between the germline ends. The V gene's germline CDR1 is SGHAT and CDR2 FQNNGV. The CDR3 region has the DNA TGTGCCAGCAGCTTAGAACAGTGGGGCGAGCAGTACTTC. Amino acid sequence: CASSLEQWGEQYF. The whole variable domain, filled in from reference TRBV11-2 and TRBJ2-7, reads EAGVAQSPRYKIIEKRQSVAFWCNPISGHATLYWYQQILGQGPKLLIQFQNNGVVDDSQLPKDRFSAERLKGVDSTLKIQPAKLEDSAVYLCASSLEQWGEQYFGPGTRLTVT.

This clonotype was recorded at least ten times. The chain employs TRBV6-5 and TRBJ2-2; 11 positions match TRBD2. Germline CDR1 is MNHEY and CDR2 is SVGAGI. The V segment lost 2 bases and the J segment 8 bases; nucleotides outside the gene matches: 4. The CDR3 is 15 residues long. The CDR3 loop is CASSYGPSGGGELFF. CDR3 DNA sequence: TGTGCCAGCAGTTACGGGCCTAGCGGGGGGGGGGAGCTGTTTTTT.

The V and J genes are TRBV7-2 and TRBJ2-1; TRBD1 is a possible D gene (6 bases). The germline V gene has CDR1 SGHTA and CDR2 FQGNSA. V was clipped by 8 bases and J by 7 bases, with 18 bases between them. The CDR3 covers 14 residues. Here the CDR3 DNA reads TGTGCCAGCGAGGGGACAAGCAAGAGGAATGAGCAGTTCTTC. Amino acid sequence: CASEGTSKRNEQFF.

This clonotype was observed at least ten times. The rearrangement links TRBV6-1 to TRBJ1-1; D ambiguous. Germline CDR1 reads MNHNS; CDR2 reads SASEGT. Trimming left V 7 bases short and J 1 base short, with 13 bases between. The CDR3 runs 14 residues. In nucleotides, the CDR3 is TGTGCCAGCAATTTGGCGGATTCGAACACTGAAGCTTTCTTT. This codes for CASNLADSNTEAFF.

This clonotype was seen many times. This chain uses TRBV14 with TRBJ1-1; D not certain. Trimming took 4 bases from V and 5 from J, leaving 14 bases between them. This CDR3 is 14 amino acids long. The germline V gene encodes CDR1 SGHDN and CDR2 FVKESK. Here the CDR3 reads CASSLLGTGTEAFF. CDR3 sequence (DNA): TGTGCCAGCAGCCTACTTGGAACGGGGACTGAAGCTTTCTTT.

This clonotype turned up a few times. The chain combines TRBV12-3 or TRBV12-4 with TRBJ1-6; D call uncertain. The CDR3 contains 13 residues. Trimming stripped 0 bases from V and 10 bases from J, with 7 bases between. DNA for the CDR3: TGTGCCAGCAGTTTAGCAGAACGCTCACCCCTCCACTTT. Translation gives CASSLAERSPLHF.

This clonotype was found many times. CDR3 region: CASSPRGTGLYNEQFF. The CDR3 coding sequence is TGTGCCAGCTCACCCCGAGGGACAGGTCTTTACAATGAGCAGTTCTTC. V usage is TRBV18 and J usage is TRBJ2-1; 8 bases agree with TRBD1. Trimming at V came to 3 bases and at J to 4 bases, leaving 8 bases not matched to a gene. The CDR3 has 16 amino acids. CDR1 and CDR2 from the germline V gene are KGHSH and LQKENI.

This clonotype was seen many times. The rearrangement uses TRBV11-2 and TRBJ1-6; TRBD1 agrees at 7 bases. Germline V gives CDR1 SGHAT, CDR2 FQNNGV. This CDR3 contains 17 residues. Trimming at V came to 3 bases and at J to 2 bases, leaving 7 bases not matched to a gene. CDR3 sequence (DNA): TGTGCCAGCAGCTTCCGAGGGGGCCCCACCTATAATTCACCCCTCCACTTT. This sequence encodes CASSFRGGPTYNSPLHF. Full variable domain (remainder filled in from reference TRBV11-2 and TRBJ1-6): EAGVAQSPRYKIIEKRQSVAFWCNPISGHATLYWYQQILGQGPKLLIQFQNNGVVDDSQLPKDRFSAERLKGVDSTLKIQPAKLEDSAVYLCASSFRGGPTYNSPLHFGNGTRLTVT.

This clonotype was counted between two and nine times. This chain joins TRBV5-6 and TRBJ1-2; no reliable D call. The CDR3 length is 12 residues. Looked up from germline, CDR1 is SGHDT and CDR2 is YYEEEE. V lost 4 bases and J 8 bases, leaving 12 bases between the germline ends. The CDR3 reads CASSQSTKGYTF. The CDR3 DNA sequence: TGTGCCAGCAGCCAGAGTACTAAAGGCTACACCTTC.

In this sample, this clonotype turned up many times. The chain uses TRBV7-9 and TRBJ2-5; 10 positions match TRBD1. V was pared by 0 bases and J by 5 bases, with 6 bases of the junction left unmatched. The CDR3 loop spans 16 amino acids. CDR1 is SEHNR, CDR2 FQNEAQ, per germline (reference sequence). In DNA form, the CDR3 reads TGTGCCAGCAGCTTAGCGGCGACAGGGGGCGAGGAGACCCAGTACTTC. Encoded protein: CASSLAATGGEETQYF. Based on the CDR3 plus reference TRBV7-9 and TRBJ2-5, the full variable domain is DTGVSQNPRHKITKRGQNVTFRCDPISEHNRLYWYRQTLGQGPEFLTYFQNEAQLEKSRLLSDRFSAERPKGSFSTLEIQRTEQGDSAMYLCASSLAATGGEETQYFGPGTRLLVL.

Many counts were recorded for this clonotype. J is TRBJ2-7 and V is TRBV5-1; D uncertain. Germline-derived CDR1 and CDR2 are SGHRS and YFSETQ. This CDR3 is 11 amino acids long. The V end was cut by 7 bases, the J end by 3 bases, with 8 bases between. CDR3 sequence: CASRAVYEQYF. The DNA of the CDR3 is TGCGCCAGCCGGGCAGTCTACGAGCAGTACTTC.

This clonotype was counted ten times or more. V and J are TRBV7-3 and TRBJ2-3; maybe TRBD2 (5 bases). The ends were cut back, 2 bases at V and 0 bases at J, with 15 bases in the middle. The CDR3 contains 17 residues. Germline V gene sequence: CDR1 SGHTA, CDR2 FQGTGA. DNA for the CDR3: TGTGCCAGCAGCTTATGCGTGGACTCTGCTAGCACAGATACGCAGTATTTT. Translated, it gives CASSLCVDSASTDTQYF.

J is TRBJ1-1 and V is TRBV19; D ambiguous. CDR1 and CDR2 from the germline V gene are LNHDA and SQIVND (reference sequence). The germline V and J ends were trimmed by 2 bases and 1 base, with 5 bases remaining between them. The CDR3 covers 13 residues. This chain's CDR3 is CASSILRNTEAFF. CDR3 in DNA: TGTGCCAGTAGTATATTAAGGAACACTGAAGCTTTCTTT.

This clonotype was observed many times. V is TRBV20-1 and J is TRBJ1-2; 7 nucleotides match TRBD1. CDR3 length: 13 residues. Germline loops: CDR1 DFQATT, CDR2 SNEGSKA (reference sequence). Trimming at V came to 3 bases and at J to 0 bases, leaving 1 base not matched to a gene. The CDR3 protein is CSASQGANYGYTF. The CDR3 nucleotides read TGCAGTGCTAGTCAGGGGGCTAACTATGGCTACACCTTC.

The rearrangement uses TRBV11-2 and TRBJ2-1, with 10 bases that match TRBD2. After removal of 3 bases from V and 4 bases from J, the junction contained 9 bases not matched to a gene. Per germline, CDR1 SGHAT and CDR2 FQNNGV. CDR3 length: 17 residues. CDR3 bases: TGTGCCAGCAGCTTCCCGACAGCGGGGGGGACGTACAATGAGCAGTTCTTC. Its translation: CASSFPTAGGTYNEQFF. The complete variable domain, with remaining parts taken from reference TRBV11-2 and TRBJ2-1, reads EAGVAQSPRYKIIEKRQSVAFWCNPISGHATLYWYQQILGQGPKLLIQFQNNGVVDDSQLPKDRFSAERLKGVDSTLKIQPAKLEDSAVYLCASSFPTAGGTYNEQFFGPGTRLTVL.

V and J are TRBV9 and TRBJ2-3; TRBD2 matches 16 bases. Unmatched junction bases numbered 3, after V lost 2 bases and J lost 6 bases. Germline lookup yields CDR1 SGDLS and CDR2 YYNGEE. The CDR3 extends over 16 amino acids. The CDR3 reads CASSVPGLAGGDTQYF. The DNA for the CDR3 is TGTGCCAGCAGCGTCCCGGGACTAGCGGGGGGGGATACGCAGTATTTT.

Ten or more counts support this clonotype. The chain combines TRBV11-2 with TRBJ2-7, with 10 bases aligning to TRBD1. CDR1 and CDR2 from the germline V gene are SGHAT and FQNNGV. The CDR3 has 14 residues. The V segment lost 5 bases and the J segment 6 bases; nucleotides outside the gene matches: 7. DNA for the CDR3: TGTGCCAGCAGCGTCCGGGACAGGGGTGCCGAGCAGTACTTC. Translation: CASSVRDRGAEQYF.

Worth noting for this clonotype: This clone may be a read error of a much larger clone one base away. In DNA, the CDR3 is TGTGCCAGCAGCTCAAGACAGGGTAATGAAAAACTGTTTTTT. This gives the protein CASSSRQGNEKLFF. The chain combines TRBV28 with TRBJ1-4, with TRBD1 identical over 7 bases. The length of the CDR3 is 14 residues. Germline V gene sequence: CDR1 MDHEN, CDR2 SYDVKM. Trimming removed 6 bases from V and 4 bases from J; junction bases left unmatched: 5.

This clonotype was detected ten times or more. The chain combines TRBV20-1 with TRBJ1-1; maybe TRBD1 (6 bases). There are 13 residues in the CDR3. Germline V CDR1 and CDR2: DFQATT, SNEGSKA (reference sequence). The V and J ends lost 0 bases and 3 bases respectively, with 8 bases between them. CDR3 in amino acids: CSARERGYTEAFF. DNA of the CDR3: TGCAGTGCTAGAGAGAGGGGGTACACTGAAGCTTTCTTT.

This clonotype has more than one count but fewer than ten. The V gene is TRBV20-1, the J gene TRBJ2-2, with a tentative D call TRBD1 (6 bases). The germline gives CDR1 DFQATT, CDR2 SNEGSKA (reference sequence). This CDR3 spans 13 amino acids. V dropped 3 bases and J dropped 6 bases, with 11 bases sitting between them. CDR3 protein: CSARDTGSGELFF. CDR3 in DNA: TGCAGTGCTAGGGATACAGGGTCCGGGGAGCTGTTTTTT.

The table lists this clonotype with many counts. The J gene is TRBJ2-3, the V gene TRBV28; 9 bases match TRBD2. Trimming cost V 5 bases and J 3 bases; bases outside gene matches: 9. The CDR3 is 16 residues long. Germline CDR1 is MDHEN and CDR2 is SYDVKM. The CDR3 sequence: CASSHLAGLGTDTQYF. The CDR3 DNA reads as TGTGCCAGCAGTCATCTAGCGGGGCTGGGGACAGATACGCAGTATTTT.

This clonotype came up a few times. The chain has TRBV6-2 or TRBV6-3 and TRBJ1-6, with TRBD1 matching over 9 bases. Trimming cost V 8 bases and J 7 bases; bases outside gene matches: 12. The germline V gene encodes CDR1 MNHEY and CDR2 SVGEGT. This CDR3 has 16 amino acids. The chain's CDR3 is CASGPGQGVLNSPLHF. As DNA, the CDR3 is TGTGCCAGCGGCCCGGGACAGGGTGTTTTGAATTCACCCCTCCACTTT.

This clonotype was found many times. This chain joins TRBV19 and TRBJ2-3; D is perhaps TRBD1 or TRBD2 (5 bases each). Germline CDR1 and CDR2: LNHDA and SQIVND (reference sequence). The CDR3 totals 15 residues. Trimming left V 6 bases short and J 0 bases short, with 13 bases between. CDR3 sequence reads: CASRLGTVSTDTQYF. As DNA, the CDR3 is TGTGCCAGTAGGCTAGGGACGGTTAGCACAGATACGCAGTATTTT.

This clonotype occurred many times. DNA of the CDR3: TGTGCCAGCACAGAGAGCCGGGAGAGAGGCGAAGCTTTCTTT. Amino acid sequence: CASTESRERGEAFF. The rearrangement links TRBV18 to TRBJ1-1; no clear D gene. Trimming took off 8 bases at V and 8 bases at J, with 21 bases between the two ends. In germline, CDR1 is KGHSH, CDR2 LQKENI. This CDR3 has 14 amino acids.

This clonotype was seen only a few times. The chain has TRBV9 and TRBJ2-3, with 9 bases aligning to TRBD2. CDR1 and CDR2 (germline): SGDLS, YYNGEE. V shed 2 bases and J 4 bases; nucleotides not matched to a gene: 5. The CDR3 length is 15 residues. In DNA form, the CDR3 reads TGTGCCAGCAGCGTCAAGGGCGGGGGGGCAGATACGCAGTATTTT. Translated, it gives CASSVKGGGADTQYF.

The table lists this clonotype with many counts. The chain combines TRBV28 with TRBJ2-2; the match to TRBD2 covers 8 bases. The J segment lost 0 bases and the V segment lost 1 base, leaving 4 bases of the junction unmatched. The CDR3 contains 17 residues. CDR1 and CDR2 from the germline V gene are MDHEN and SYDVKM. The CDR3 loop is CASSLSAGVPNTGELFF. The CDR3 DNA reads TGTGCCAGCAGTTTATCAGCGGGGGTCCCGAACACCGGGGAGCTGTTTTTT.

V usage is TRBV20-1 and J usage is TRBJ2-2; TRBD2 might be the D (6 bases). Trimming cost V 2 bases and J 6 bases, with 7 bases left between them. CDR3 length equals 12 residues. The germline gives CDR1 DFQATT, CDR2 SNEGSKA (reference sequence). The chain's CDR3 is CSARLASGELFF. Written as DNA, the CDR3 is TGCAGTGCTAGACTAGCGTCCGGGGAGCTGTTTTTT.

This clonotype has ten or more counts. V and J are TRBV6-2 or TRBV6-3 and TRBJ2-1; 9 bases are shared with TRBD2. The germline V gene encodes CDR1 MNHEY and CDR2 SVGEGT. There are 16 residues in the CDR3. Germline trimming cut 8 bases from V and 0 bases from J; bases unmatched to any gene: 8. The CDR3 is CASGDLAGISYNEQFF. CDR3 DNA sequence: TGTGCCAGCGGGGACCTAGCGGGGATCTCCTACAATGAGCAGTTCTTC.